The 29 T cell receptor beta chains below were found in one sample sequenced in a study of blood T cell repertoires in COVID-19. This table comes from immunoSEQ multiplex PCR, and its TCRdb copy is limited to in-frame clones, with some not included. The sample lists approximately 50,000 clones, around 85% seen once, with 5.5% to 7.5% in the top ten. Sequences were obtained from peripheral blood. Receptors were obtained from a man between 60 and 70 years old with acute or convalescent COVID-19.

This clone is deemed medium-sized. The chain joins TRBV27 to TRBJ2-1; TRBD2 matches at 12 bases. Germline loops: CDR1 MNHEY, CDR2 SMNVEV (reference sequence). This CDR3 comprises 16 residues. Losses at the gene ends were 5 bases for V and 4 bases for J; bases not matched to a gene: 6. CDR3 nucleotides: TGTGCCAGCAGTCCCGGGACTAGCGGGCGTTACAATGAGCAGTTCTTC. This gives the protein CASSPGTSGRYNEQFF.

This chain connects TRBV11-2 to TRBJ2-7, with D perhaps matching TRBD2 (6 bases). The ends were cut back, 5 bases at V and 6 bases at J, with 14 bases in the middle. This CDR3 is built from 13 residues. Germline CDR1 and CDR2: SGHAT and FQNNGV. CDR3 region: CASSAGLGGEQYF. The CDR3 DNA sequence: TGTGCCAGCAGCGCAGGGCTCGGGGGCGAGCAGTACTTC. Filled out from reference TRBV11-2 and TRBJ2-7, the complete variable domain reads EAGVAQSPRYKIIEKRQSVAFWCNPISGHATLYWYQQILGQGPKLLIQFQNNGVVDDSQLPKDRFSAERLKGVDSTLKIQPAKLEDSAVYLCASSAGLGGEQYFGPGTRLTVT.

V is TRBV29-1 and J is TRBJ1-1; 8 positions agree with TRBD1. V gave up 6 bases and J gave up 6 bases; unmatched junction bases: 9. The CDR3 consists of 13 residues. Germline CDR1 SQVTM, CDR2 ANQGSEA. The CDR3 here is CSVARGPGAEAFF. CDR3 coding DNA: TGCAGCGTGGCCAGGGGGCCGGGGGCTGAAGCTTTCTTT.

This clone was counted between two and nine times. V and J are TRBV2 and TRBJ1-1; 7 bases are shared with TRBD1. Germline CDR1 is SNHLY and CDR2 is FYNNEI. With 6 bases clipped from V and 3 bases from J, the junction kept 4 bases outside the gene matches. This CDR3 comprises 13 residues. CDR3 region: CASSYRGHTEAFF. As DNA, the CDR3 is TGTGCCAGCAGCTACAGGGGCCACACTGAAGCTTTCTTT.

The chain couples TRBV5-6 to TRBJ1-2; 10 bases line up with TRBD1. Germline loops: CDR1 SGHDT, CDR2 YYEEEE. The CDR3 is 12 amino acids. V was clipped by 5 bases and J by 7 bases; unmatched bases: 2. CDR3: CASRTGGGGYTF. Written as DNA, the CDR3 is TGTGCCAGCAGGACAGGGGGCGGTGGCTACACCTTC.

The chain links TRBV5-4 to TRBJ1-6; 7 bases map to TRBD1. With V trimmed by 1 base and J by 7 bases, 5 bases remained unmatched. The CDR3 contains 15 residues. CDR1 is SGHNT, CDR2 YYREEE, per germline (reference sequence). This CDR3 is CASSLFGTENSPLHF. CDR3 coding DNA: TGTGCCAGCAGCTTGTTCGGGACAGAAAATTCACCCCTCCACTTT.

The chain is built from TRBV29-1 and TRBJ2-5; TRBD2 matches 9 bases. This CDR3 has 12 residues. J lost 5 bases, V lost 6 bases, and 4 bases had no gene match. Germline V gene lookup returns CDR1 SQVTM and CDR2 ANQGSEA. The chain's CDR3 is CSVLAGDETQYF. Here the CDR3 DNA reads TGCAGCGTCTTAGCGGGAGACGAGACCCAGTACTTC.

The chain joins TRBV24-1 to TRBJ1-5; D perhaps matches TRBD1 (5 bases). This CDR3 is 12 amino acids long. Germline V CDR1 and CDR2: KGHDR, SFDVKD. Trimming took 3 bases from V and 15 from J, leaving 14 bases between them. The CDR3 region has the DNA TGTGCCACCAGTGATGCGGGACGGGGACTGCATTTT. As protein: CATSDAGRGLHF.

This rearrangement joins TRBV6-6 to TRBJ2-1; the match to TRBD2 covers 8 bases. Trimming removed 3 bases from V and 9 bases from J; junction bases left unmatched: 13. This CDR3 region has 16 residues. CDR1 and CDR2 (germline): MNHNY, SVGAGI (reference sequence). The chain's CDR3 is CASSYPLAGPPGEQFF. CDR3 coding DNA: TGTGCCAGCAGTTATCCCTTAGCGGGACCGCCTGGTGAGCAGTTCTTC.

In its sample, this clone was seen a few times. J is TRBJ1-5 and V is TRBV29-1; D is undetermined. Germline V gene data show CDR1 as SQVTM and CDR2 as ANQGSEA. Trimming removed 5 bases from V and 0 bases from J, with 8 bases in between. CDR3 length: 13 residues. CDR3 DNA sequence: TGCAGCGTTTGTCAAGCTAGCAATCAGCCCCAGCATTTT. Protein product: CSVCQASNQPQHF.

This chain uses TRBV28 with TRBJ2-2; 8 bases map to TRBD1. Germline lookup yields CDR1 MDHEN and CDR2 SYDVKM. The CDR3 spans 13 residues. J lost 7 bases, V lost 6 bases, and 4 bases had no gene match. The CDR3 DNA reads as TGTGCCAGCAGAGGACAGGGCGGCGGGGAGCTGTTTTTT. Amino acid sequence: CASRGQGGGELFF. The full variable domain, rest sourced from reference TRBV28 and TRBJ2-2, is DVKVTQSSRYLVKRTGEKVFLECVQDMDHENMFWYRQDPGLGLRLIYFSYDVKMKEKGDIPEGYSVSREKKERFSLILESASTNQTSMYLCASRGQGGGELFFGEGSRLTVL.

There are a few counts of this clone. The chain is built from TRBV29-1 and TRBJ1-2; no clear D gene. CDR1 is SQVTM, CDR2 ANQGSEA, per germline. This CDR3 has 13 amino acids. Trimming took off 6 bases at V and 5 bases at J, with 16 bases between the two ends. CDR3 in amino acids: CSVNMEGSYGYTF. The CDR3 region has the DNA TGCAGCGTGAACATGGAGGGATCGTATGGCTACACCTTC.

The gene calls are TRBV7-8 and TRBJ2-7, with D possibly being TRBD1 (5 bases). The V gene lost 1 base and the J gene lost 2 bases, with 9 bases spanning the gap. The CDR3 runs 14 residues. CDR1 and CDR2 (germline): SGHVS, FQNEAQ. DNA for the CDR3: TGTGCCAGCAGCTTAGGGGGCCTTACCTACGAGCAGTACTTC. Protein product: CASSLGGLTYEQYF. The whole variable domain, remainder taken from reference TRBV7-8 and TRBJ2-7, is GAGVSQSPRYKVAKRGQDVALRCDPISGHVSLFWYQQALGQGPEFLTYFQNEAQLDKSGLPSDRFFAERPEGSVSTLKIQRTQQEDSAVYLCASSLGGLTYEQYFGPGTRLTVT.

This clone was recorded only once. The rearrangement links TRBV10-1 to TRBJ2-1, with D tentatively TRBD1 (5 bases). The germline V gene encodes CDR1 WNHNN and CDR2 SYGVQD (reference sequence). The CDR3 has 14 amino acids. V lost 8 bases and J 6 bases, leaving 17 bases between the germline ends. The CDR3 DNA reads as TGCGCCAGCCCAGGGAAAGGGATCCCCAATGAGCAGTTCTTC. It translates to CASPGKGIPNEQFF.

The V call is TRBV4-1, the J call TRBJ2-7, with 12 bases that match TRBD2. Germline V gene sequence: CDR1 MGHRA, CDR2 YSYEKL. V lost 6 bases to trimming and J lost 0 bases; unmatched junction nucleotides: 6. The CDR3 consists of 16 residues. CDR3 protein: CASRPGLAGYSYEQYF. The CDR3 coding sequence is TGCGCCAGCAGGCCGGGACTAGCGGGTTACTCCTACGAGCAGTACTTC.

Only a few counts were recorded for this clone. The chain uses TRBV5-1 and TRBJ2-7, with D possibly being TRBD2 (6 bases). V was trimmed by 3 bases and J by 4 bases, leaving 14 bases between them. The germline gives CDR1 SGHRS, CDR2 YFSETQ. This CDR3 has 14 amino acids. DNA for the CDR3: TGCGCCAGCAGCTCCGGGACTCACACTTACGAGCAGTACTTC. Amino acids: CASSSGTHTYEQYF.

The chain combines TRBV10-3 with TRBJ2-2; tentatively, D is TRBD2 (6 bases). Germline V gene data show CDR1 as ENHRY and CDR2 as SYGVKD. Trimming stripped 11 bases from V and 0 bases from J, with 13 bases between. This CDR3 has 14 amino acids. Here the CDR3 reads CAAAGRPNTGELFF. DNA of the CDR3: TGTGCCGCGGCGGGACGCCCGAACACCGGGGAGCTGTTTTTT.

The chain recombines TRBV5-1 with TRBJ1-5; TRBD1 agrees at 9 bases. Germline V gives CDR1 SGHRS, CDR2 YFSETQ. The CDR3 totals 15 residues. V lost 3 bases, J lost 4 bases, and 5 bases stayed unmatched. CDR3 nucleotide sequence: TGCGCCAGCAGCTGGGGACAGGGAGAAAATCAGCCCCAGCATTTT. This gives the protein CASSWGQGENQPQHF.

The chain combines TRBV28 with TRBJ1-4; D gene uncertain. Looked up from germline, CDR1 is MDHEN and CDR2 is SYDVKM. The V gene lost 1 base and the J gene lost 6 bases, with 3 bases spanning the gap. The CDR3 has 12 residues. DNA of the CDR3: TGTGCCAGCAGTTTATCTTATGAAAAACTGTTTTTT. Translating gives CASSLSYEKLFF.

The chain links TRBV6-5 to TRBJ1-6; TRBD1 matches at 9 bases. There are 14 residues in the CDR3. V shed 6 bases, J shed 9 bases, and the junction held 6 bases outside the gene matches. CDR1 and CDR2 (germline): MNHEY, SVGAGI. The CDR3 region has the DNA TGTGCCAGCAGCCTGGGACAGGGCGGTTCACCCCTCCACTTT. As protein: CASSLGQGGSPLHF.

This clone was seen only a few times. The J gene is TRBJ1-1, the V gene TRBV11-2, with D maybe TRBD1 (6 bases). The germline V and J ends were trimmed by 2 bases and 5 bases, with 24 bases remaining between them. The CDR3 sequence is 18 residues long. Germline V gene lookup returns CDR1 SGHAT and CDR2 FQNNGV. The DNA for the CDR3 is TGTGCCAGCAGCTTATATGTTCGGCCGGCAGGGGCGAGGACTGAAGCTTTCTTT. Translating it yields CASSLYVRPAGARTEAFF.

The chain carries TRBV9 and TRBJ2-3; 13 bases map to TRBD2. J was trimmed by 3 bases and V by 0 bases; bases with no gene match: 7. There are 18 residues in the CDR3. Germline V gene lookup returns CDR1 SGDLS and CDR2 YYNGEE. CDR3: CASSVATTSGRRTDTQYF. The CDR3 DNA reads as TGTGCCAGCAGCGTAGCTACGACTAGCGGGAGGCGAACAGATACGCAGTATTTT.

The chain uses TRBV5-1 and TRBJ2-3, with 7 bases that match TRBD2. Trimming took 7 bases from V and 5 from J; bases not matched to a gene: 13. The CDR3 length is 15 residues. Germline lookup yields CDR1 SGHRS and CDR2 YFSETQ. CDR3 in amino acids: CASVEIAGVGDTQYF. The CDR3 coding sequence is TGCGCCAGCGTGGAGATTGCGGGAGTAGGAGATACGCAGTATTTT.

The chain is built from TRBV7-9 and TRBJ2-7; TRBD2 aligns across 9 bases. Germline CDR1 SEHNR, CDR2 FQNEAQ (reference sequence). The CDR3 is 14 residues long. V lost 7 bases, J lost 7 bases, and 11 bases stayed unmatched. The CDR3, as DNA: TGTGCCAGCAAGGGTAGCGGGAGTTCTAAGGAGCAGTACTTC. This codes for CASKGSGSSKEQYF.

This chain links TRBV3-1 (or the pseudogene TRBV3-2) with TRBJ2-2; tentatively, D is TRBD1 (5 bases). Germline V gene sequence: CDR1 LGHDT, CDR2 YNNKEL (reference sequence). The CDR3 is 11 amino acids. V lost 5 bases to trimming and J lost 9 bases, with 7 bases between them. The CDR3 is CASSGARELFF. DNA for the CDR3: TGTGCCAGCAGCGGGGCCCGGGAGCTGTTTTTT.

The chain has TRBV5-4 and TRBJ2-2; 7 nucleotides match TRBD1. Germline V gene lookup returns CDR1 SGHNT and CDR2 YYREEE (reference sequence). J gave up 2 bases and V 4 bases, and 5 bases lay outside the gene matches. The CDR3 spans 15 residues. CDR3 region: CASSLDRANTGELFF. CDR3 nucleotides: TGTGCCAGCAGCCTAGACAGGGCCAACACCGGGGAGCTGTTTTTT.

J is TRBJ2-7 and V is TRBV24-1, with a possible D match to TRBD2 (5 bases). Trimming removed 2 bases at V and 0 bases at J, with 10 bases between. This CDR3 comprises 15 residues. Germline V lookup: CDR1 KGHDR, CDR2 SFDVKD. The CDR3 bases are TGTGCCACCAGTGATTCGGGCAGCGGCTCCTACGAGCAGTACTTC. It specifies CATSDSGSGSYEQYF.

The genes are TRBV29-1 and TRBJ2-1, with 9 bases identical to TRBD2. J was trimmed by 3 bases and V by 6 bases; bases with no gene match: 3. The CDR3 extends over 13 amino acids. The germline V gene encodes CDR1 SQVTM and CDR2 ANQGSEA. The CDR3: CSVGLAFYNEQFF. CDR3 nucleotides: TGCAGCGTGGGACTAGCCTTCTACAATGAGCAGTTCTTC.

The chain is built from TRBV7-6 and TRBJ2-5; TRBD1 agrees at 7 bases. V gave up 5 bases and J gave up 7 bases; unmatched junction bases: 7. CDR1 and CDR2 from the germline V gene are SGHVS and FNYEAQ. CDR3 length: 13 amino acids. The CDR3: CASSLDRVGTQYF. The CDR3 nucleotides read TGTGCCAGCAGCCTTGACAGGGTTGGGACCCAGTACTTC.